This T cell receptor beta chain is from a study of long-term antiretroviral therapy in people with HIV. Overall study results and limits: Pre-ART expanded clones dominated the repertoire at every time point. HIV repertoires showed narrower CDR3 length ranges than controls.

The V segment lost 2 bases and the J segment 5 bases; nucleotides outside the gene matches: 7. The CDR3 is 16 residues long. From germline, CDR1 is SNHLY and CDR2 FYNNEI. At survey level, the immunoSEQ assay was run in its v3.0 version. The table came from immunoSEQ multiplex PCR; TCRdb's copy has only in-frame clones and leaves some out. Among 30,000 to 40,000 clones, 60% to 75% were seen once, and the ten largest hold under 4%. Two or more post-ART PBMC samples, plus at least one pre-ART sample, were available for each donor. Comments on this clone: Its matching antigen is unknown.

This receptor was identified in a man between 45 and 60 years old with HIV. The chain carries TRBV2 and TRBJ2-2, with 8 bases identical to TRBD1. The input for sequencing was unsorted PBMCs, taken 3 years after starting antiretroviral therapy. The CDR3 nucleotides are TGTGCCAGCAGTGAACCGACAGGGGAGTGGACCGGGGAGCTGTTTTTT. Translated, it gives CASSEPTGEWTGELFF.